These T cell receptor beta chains were read from a single sample in a study of T-cell memory formation after mild COVID-19. TCRdb re-called the 5' RACE reads with MiXCR, one entry per CDR3 protein. This repertoire shows about 360,000 distinct CDR3 sequences, about an eighth found once; its top ten account for about 22%. Sequenced sample: PBMCs or a T cell subset sorted from them (not recorded which). The receptors originated from a man between 18 and 35 years old who had mild COVID-19 (a few samples of this study predate the infection). Cell type and time point are not known. CDR3s include the opening cysteine and the closing phenylalanine or tryptophan. The D gene is left open where the match is weak. Rows give clone size only sometimes, using once, few, many, or a class for an expanded clone.

TRBJ2-1 | many | TRBV24-1 | TRBD1 | CATGQGSPDEQFF | TGTGCCACCGGACAGGGTTCCCCGGATGAGCAGTTCTTC
TRBJ1-2 | many | TRBV7-2 | . | CASSLGTYGYTF | TGTGCCAGCAGCCTGGGGACGTATGGCTACACCTTC
TRBJ2-7 | few | TRBV12-3/TRBV12-4 | . | CASSLELGLSYEQYF | TGTGCCAGCAGTTTAGAGCTCGGCCTCTCGTACGAGCAGTACTTC
TRBJ1-5 | . | TRBV20-1 | TRBD1 | CSAVQGAQANQPQHF | TGCAGTGCTGTACAGGGGGCGCAGGCCAATCAGCCCCAGCATTTT
TRBJ2-1 | . | TRBV20-1 | TRBD2 | CSAKTSGGPRGYNEQFF | TGCAGTGCTAAGACTAGCGGGGGCCCGCGCGGATACAATGAGCAGTTCTTC
TRBJ2-6 | . | TRBV20-1 | TRBD1 | CSAPRRQGAAGANVLTF | TGCAGTGCCCCGAGGAGGCAGGGGGCGGCAGGGGCCAACGTCCTGACTTTC
TRBJ2-2 | few | TRBV29-1 | . | CSVEDPGGLGGELFF | TGCAGCGTTGAAGATCCAGGGGGGCTGGGCGGGGAGCTGTTTTTT
TRBJ1-1 | few | TRBV6-5 | . | CASSYDPGSEAFF | TGTGCCAGCAGTTATGATCCGGGCTCTGAAGCTTTCTTT
TRBJ2-1 | many | TRBV27 | TRBD2 | CASSLWAGGPISNEQFF | TGTGCCAGCAGTTTATGGGCGGGGGGGCCAATTTCCAATGAGCAGTTCTTC
TRBJ1-6 | few | TRBV14 | . | CASSQDKGGPESPLHF | TGTGCCAGCAGCCAAGATAAGGGGGGTCCGGAATCACCCCTCCACTTT
TRBJ2-3 | many | TRBV7-9 | . | CASSRRVDTQYF | TGTGCCAGCAGCCGCAGGGTTGATACGCAGTATTTT